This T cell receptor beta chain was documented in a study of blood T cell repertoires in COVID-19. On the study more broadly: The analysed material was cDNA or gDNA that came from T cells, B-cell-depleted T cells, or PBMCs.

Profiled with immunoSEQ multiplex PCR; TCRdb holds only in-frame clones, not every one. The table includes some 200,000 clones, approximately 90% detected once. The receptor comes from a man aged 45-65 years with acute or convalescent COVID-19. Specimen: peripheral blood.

Here the CDR3 reads CASSPTGQNTEAFF. The CDR3 DNA is TGTGCCAGCAGTCCCACAGGACAGAACACTGAAGCTTTCTTT. This sequence joins TRBV6-5 and TRBJ1-1, with D perhaps matching TRBD1 (5 bases). This CDR3 is 14 amino acids long. The ends were cut back, 5 bases at V and 1 base at J, with 11 bases in the middle. From germline, CDR1 is MNHEY and CDR2 SVGAGI.